This T cell receptor (beta chain) originates from a study of blood T cell repertoires in COVID-19. Study-level information: The United States, Italy and Spain were the sources of the acute and convalescent COVID-19 samples.

TCRdb's table, derived via immunoSEQ multiplex PCR, lists solely in-frame clones and lacks some. Here the sample spans 55,000 to 80,000 clones, under 85% being singletons. Trimming removed 0 bases from V and 3 bases from J; junction bases left unmatched: 3. Germline loops: CDR1 LNHNV, CDR2 YYDKDF (reference sequence). The CDR3 consists of 15 residues. V gene TRBV15 combines with J gene TRBJ2-3; 7 nucleotides agree with TRBD1. This clonotype originated in a woman at least 80 years old with active or convalescent COVID-19. The sequenced sample was peripheral blood. DNA for the CDR3: TGTGCCACCAGCAGAGAGGACAGGAGAACAGATACGCAGTATTTT. Protein: CATSREDRRTDTQYF.